This T cell receptor (beta chain) was retrieved from a study of naive and memory T cell subsets. Overall study results and limits: Naive repertoires, especially CD8, held a few larger clonotypes, possibly memory cells re-expressing CD45RA. In CD4 and CD8 cells, diversity dropped from naive through EMRA.

This clonotype has a handful of counts. Its antigen remains unidentified. Between the trimmed V and J ends, which lost 1 base and 0 bases, there was a span of 27 bases. This CDR3 spans 21 amino acids. In germline, CDR1 is LNHNV, CDR2 YYDKDF (reference sequence). An equimolar mix of two oligonucleotides served as the beta constant-region primer for TRBC1 and TRBC2. The cDNA 3' end received a ligated single-stranded oligonucleotide carrying the SP2 primer and a 12-nucleotide UMI. TCRdb recomputed calls from the UMI-ligation and nested PCR reads with MiXCR, one row per CDR3 protein. Of some 150,000 distinct CDR3 sequences listed, about 18% are singletons.

The rearrangement uses TRBV15 and TRBJ1-2; possible D gene TRBD1, 5 bases. This clonotype was sampled from a human donor in good health. The source material was naive CD4+ T cells from blood. CDR3 nucleotide sequence: TGTGCCACCAGCAGAGTCCTGATCTTTGGGACTGCCGGCGAACCTAACTATGGCTACACCTTC. This codes for CATSRVLIFGTAGEPNYGYTF.